The 17 T cell receptor beta chains listed next were all sequenced from one sample in a study of T-cell memory formation after mild COVID-19 (dated by TCRdb to the early 2020s). The method behind the library was 5' RACE. TCRdb shows the sequencer as Illumina NovaSeq 6000. TCRdb reanalyzed the raw reads on its own, using fastp at Q25 for trimming and MiXCR for clone calling, and kept in-frame beta chains. Every distinct CDR3 protein forms one entry, paired with its most common genes and DNA. This sample is represented by 340,000 or so distinct CDR3 sequences; 10% to 15% of them were singletons. The top ten constitute roughly a fifth of the sample. The specimen was PBMCs or a T cell subset sorted from them (not recorded which). The receptors shown here come from a man younger than 35 who had mild COVID-19 (a few samples of this study predate the infection). The sample titles of this study are shuffled in the database, so cell type and time point are left out; the donor was told from shared clones.

The table lists this clonotype with a few counts. The rearrangement uses TRBV2 and TRBJ1-3; D unresolved. This CDR3 contains 14 residues. V dropped 6 bases and J dropped 1 base, with 10 bases sitting between them. Germline CDR1 is SNHLY and CDR2 is FYNNEI. The DNA of the CDR3 is TGTGCCAGCAGGGTGATGCCTTCTGGAAACACCATATATTTT. Residues: CASRVMPSGNTIYF.

The rearrangement links TRBV28 to TRBJ1-4, with a possible D match to TRBD1 (6 bases). The CDR3 is made up of 16 amino acids. Germline CDR1 is MDHEN and CDR2 is SYDVKM. Trimming removed 7 bases from V and 8 bases from J, with 23 bases in between. CDR3 nucleotides: TGTGCCAGCAACCCCCAAGACACCCAGGGGTGGGAAAAACTGTTTTTT. Protein sequence: CASNPQDTQGWEKLFF.

There are many counts of this clonotype. This chain uses TRBV12-3 or TRBV12-4 with TRBJ2-7; TRBD1 matches at 9 bases. The CDR3 is 14 residues long. Trimming cost V 2 bases and J 3 bases; bases outside gene matches: 2. As DNA, the CDR3 is TGTGCCAGCAGTTTACCGGGACAGGGCTACGAGCAGTACTTC. Its translation is CASSLPGQGYEQYF.

The chain uses TRBV12-3 or TRBV12-4 and TRBJ2-3, with TRBD2 matching over 8 bases. After removal of 6 bases from V and 0 bases from J, the junction contained 2 bases not matched to a gene. The CDR3 spans 14 residues. CDR3 in amino acids: CASRLAASTDTQYF. The CDR3 DNA is TGTGCCAGCAGACTAGCGGCTAGCACAGATACGCAGTATTTT.

In its sample, this clonotype was seen many times. The V call is TRBV7-2, the J call TRBJ1-6; the match to TRBD1 covers 10 bases. The germline V gene has CDR1 SGHTA and CDR2 FQGNSA. Trimming at V came to 5 bases and at J to 8 bases, leaving 6 bases not matched to a gene. This CDR3 comprises 15 residues. The CDR3 protein is CASSQRTGGDSPLHF. The CDR3 nucleotides are TGTGCCAGCAGCCAAAGGACAGGGGGAGATTCACCCCTCCACTTT.

This clonotype was detected only a few times. The CDR3 DNA reads as TGCGCCAGCAGCCTCCTCCTGGGGGGGGCCAACGTCCTGACTTTC. The encoded protein is CASSLLLGGANVLTF. This chain uses TRBV4-1 with TRBJ2-6; D uncertain. In germline, CDR1 is MGHRA, CDR2 YSYEKL. This CDR3 contains 15 residues. V dropped 4 bases and J dropped 4 bases, with 11 bases sitting between them.

There are a few counts of this clonotype. V gene TRBV12-3 or TRBV12-4 combines with J gene TRBJ2-7; no clear D. With 2 bases removed from V and 6 bases from J, the gap between germline ends came to 8 bases. The CDR3 runs to 12 residues. Written as DNA, the CDR3 is TGTGCCAGCAGTTTAAACTTGGGCGAGCAGTACTTC. It yields the protein CASSLNLGEQYF.

This chain joins TRBV7-9 and TRBJ2-1; TRBD2 agrees at 11 bases. V gave up 9 bases and J gave up 7 bases; unmatched junction bases: 8. The CDR3 extends over 14 amino acids. CDR1 and CDR2 from the germline V gene are SEHNR and FQNEAQ (reference sequence). CDR3 nucleotides: TGTGCCAGTACAGTTAGCGGGAGGGCGAATGAGCAGTTCTTC. Its translation: CASTVSGRANEQFF. Using reference TRBV7-9 and TRBJ2-1 for the parts outside the CDR3, the full variable domain is DTGVSQNPRHKITKRGQNVTFRCDPISEHNRLYWYRQTLGQGPEFLTYFQNEAQLEKSRLLSDRFSAERPKGSFSTLEIQRTEQGDSAMYLCASTVSGRANEQFFGPGTRLTVL.

Only a few counts were recorded for this clonotype. Here the CDR3 reads CASSSQRGGRDGELFF. The CDR3 nucleotides read TGTGCCAGCAGCTCACAGCGGGGGGGCCGAGACGGGGAGCTGTTTTTT. The V and J genes are TRBV11-2 and TRBJ2-2; 10 bases are shared with TRBD2. V lost 4 bases and J lost 7; bases outside the gene matches: 9. Germline values: CDR1 SGHAT, CDR2 FQNNGV. The CDR3 runs 16 residues.

The chain couples TRBV12-3 or TRBV12-4 to TRBJ2-1, with 11 positions matching TRBD2. With 8 bases clipped from V and 0 bases from J, the junction kept 6 bases outside the gene matches. The CDR3 covers 16 residues. CDR3 nucleotides: TGTGCCAGCGGACTTCTAGCGGGGGGCTCCTACAATGAGCAGTTCTTC. This codes for CASGLLAGGSYNEQFF.

This clonotype has more than one count but fewer than ten. The chain uses TRBV19 and TRBJ2-1; 11 bases agree with TRBD2. The CDR3 is 16 amino acids. The J segment lost 8 bases and the V segment lost 4 bases, leaving 10 bases of the junction unmatched. Germline V lookup: CDR1 LNHDA, CDR2 SQIVND (reference sequence). CDR3 nucleotide sequence: TGTGCCAGTAGTACCTTAGCGGGGGGGAGTGGGGATGAGCAGTTCTTC. Translation gives CASSTLAGGSGDEQFF.

This clonotype was counted ten times or more. V is TRBV11-2 and J is TRBJ2-1; 9 nucleotides line up with TRBD1. The V gene's germline CDR1 is SGHAT and CDR2 FQNNGV. The CDR3 totals 16 residues. V shed 5 bases, J shed 6 bases, and the junction held 11 bases outside the gene matches. CDR3 in amino acids: CASSPGPGTGLNEQFF. Here the CDR3 DNA reads TGTGCCAGCAGCCCAGGCCCCGGGACAGGGCTCAATGAGCAGTTCTTC.

This clonotype was seen many times. This chain joins TRBV29-1 and TRBJ2-5; 8 bases align to TRBD2. The V gene's germline CDR1 is SQVTM and CDR2 ANQGSEA. This CDR3 is 15 amino acids long. After removal of 1 base from V and 0 bases from J, the junction contained 4 bases not matched to a gene. CDR3 DNA sequence: TGCAGCGTTGAAGGAGGGCGGGGGGACCAAGAGACCCAGTACTTC. It translates to CSVEGGRGDQETQYF.

This clonotype was recorded a few times. J is TRBJ2-7 and V is TRBV7-6; D is possibly TRBD1 (7 bases). V gave up 5 bases and J gave up 4 bases, with 12 bases separating them. CDR1 is SGHVS, CDR2 FNYEAQ, per germline. The CDR3 spans 13 residues. CDR3: CASSRDSGYEQYV. The DNA for the CDR3 is TGTGCCAGCAGCCGGGACAGCGGGTACGAGCAGTACGTC.

This clonotype was recorded at least ten times. The chain carries TRBV6-5 and TRBJ2-1; D not certain. The V and J ends lost 6 bases and 4 bases respectively, with 10 bases between them. Germline CDR1 reads MNHEY; CDR2 reads SVGAGI. CDR3 size: 13 residues. The CDR3 bases are TGTGCCAGCAGGGCGGTGGGGTACAATGAGCAGTTCTTC. This translates into CASRAVGYNEQFF.

This clonotype was counted between two and nine times. The chain is built from TRBV7-2 and TRBJ2-3; the D is unclear. This CDR3 spans 15 amino acids. V was pared by 3 bases and J by 0 bases, with 10 bases between. The germline CDR1 and CDR2 sequences are SGHTA and FQGNSA. CDR3 in DNA: TGTGCCAGCAGCTTCTTGGGGATCAGCACAGATACGCAGTATTTT. It codes for CASSFLGISTDTQYF.

This clonotype was counted between two and nine times. This chain joins TRBV4-1 and TRBJ2-2; perhaps TRBD2 as D (5 bases). Looked up from germline, CDR1 is MGHRA and CDR2 is YSYEKL. V lost 4 bases and J lost 5, with 8 bases in between. This CDR3 is 13 amino acids long. The CDR3 sequence: CASSPEGTGELFF. In nucleotides, the CDR3 is TGCGCCAGCAGCCCCGAGGGTACCGGGGAGCTGTTTTTT.